The clone carrying this T cell receptor beta chain was counted a few times. Its antigen is undetermined. Ophthalmopathy cases scored 3 or more on the Clinical Activity Score and 4 or more on NOSPECS grade, with duration below 3 months. CDR1 ENHRY and CDR2 SYGVKD come from the germline V gene. V trimming: 6 bases; J trimming: 7 bases; junction bases outside the gene matches: 7. This CDR3 contains 14 residues. Template material for amplifying TCR beta CDR3 regions consisted of RNA transcripts. Carried out on the TCR CDR3, a first-round RT-PCR used the HTBI primer set. TCRdb fed the multiplex PCR reads into MiXCR, producing one record per CDR3 protein. The sample carries some 500,000 distinct CDR3 sequences, about 16% recorded once. This record comes from a study of T cells in Graves' hyperthyroidism and ophthalmopathy. Overall study: Peripheral blood was secured at the point of initial diagnosis, before any treatment.

General observations from the study: Ophthalmopathy prediction by the model preceded onset by a median roughly 6 months. In simple terms, a model built on 13 V-J features told ophthalmopathy apart from stable hyperthyroidism.

The source material was blood. V and J are TRBV10-3 and TRBJ1-5; 9 positions match TRBD1. The source is a woman aged 25 to 39 with Graves' ophthalmopathy. CDR3 sequence: CAISRTGGRQPQHF. The CDR3 coding sequence is TGTGCCATCAGCAGAACAGGGGGCAGACAGCCCCAGCATTTT.